The source of this TCR beta chain is a study of regulatory T cells in long-lasting Graves disease. Across the whole study: It was over 5 years of antithyroid drugs, with positive TSH receptor antibodies, that meant persistent Graves' disease. Study-wide findings and caveats: Patients with persistent disease showed a bias toward TRBV28, TRBJ1-2 and TRBJ2-5. Graves' patients with persistent disease showed TCR diversity lower than patients newly diagnosed.

Construction of the TCR beta libraries employed iRepertoire HTBI primers in conjunction with Arm-PCR of CDR3 regions. TCRdb used MiXCR to reprocess the multiplex PCR reads, holding one entry per CDR3 protein. The table records some 330,000 distinct CDR3 sequences, 20% to 25% of them present only once. Time point indicated: persistent/refractory GD, antithyroid drugs over 5 years with positive TRAb. The authors made the TCR library using RNA they extracted from PBMCs. EDTA tubes collected nine milliliters of peripheral blood. CDR1 is SGHTA, CDR2 FQGTGA, per germline. The CDR3 has 13 residues. Between the trimmed V and J ends, which lost 1 base and 5 bases, there was a span of 8 bases. This clonotype was counted a few times. As yet, its antigen is unknown.

The TCR sequence derives from a woman aged 35 to 49 with Graves disease. Sequencing was performed on peripheral blood mononuclear cells (PBMCs), taken when the disease was refractory, from a patient treated with antithyroid drugs. The chain joins TRBV7-3 to TRBJ1-1; D unclear. Written as DNA, the CDR3 is TGTGCCAGCAGCTTAAAGTTTTTGACTGAAGCTTTCTTT. Translating gives CASSLKFLTEAFF.